This T cell receptor beta chain was captured by sequencing in a study of shared clonotypes between healthy human individuals. Sequenced by immunoSEQ multiplex PCR; TCRdb stores in-frame clones only, minus some. The sample lists around 1.4 million clones; around 98.5% were seen once. CDR1 and CDR2 (germline): SNHLY, FYNNEI. This CDR3 is 15 amino acids long. Trimming removed 2 bases from V and 0 bases from J; junction bases left unmatched: 1. This TCR was sampled from a man aged 30 to 39 in good health. The sample consisted of naive CD4+ T cells sorted from blood. Indicated subset: CD45RA+ positively selected. The chain carries TRBV2 and TRBJ1-1, with 9 nucleotides matching TRBD1. DNA of the CDR3: TGTGCCAGCAGTGAACGGACAGGGGTGAACACTGAAGCTTTCTTT. Translation: CASSERTGVNTEAFF.